This TCR beta chain came from a study of Ad26.COV2.S vaccination and SARS-CoV-2 variants. Study information: Donor was assigned to the Ad26.COV2.S arm of trial COV1001. The study's findings and limits: It was vaccine recipients, not placebo recipients, who had the higher spike-specific TCR breadth.

Germline CDR1 is ENHRY and CDR2 is SYGVKD. Trimming at V came to 6 bases and at J to 6 bases, leaving 13 bases not matched to a gene. CDR3 size: 15 residues. A remark on this clone: Its matching antigen is unknown.

The treatment here: roughly 18 received Ad26.COV2.S at low or high dose, single or two shots; about five received placebo; per-sample allocation not given. The study sampled participants on day 63 after the first vaccine or placebo injection. The method was immunoSEQ multiplex PCR; TCRdb's version includes in-frame clones alone and lacks a portion of them. The data contain a few hundred thousand clones, around 89% of them singletons. The source material was peripheral blood, sampled in a trial of Ad26.COV2.S vaccine versus placebo. The rearrangement links TRBV10-3 to TRBJ1-2, with 7 bases lining up with TRBD1. This TCR came from a person aged 18-65 years who received the Ad26.COV2.S COVID-19 vaccine or a placebo. The CDR3 region has the DNA TGTGCCATCAGCTACCGGGACAGCTCCTTGAATGGCTACACCTTC. Residues: CAISYRDSSLNGYTF.